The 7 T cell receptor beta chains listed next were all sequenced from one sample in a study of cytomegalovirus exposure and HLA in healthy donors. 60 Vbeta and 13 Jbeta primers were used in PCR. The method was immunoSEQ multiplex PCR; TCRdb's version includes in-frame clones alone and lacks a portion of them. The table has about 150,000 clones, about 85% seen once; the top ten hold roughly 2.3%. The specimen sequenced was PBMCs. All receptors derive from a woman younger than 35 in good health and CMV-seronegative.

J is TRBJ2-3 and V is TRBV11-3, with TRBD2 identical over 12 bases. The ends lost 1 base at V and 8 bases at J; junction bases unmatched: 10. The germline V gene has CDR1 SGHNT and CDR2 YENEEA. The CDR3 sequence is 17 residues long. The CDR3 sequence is CASSLGPLAGGLATQYF. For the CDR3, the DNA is TGTGCCAGCAGCTTAGGCCCTCTAGCGGGGGGGCTTGCTACGCAGTATTTT.

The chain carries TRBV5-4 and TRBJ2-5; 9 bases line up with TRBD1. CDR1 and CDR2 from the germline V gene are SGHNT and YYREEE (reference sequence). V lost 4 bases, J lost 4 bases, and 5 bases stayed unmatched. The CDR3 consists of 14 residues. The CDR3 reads CASSPTGGVETQYF. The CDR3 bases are TGTGCCAGCAGCCCGACAGGGGGGGTAGAGACCCAGTACTTC.

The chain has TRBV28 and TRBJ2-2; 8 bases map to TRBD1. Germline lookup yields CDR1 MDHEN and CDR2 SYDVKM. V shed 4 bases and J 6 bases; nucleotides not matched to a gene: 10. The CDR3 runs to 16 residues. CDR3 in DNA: TGTGCCAGCAGTTACACAGGGGGTGGGGGTCCCGGGGAGCTGTTTTTT. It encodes CASSYTGGGGPGELFF.

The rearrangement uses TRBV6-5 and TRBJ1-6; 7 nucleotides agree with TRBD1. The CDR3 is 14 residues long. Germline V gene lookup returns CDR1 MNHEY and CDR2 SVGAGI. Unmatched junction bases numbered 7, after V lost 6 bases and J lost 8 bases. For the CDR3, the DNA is TGTGCCAGCAGCTCGACAGGGTGGGATTCACCCCTCCACTTT. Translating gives CASSSTGWDSPLHF.

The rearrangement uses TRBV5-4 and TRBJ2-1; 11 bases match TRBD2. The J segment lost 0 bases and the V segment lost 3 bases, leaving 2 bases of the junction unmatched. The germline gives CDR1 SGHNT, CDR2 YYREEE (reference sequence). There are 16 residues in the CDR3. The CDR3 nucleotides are TGTGCCAGCAGCTCTAGCGGGGGGCCCTCCTACAATGAGCAGTTCTTC. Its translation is CASSSSGGPSYNEQFF.

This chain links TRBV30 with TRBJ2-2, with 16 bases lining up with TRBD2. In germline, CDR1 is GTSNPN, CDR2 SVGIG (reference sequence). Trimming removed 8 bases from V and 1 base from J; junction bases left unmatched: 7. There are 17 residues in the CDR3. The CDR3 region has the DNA TGTGCCGGACGTGGGACTAGCGGGAGGGAGAACACCGGGGAGCTGTTTTTT. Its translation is CAGRGTSGRENTGELFF. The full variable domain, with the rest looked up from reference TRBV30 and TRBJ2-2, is SQTIHQWPATLVQPVGSPLSLECTVEGTSNPNLYWYRQAAGRGLQLLFYSVGIGQISSEVPQNLSASRPQDRQFILSSKKLLLSDSGFYLCAGRGTSGRENTGELFFGEGSRLTVL.

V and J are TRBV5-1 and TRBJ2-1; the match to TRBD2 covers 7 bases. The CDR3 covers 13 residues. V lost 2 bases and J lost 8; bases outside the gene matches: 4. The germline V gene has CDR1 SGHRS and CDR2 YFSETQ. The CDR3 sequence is CASSFGGGDEQFF. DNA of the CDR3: TGCGCCAGCAGCTTCGGCGGGGGAGATGAGCAGTTCTTC.